These 4 T cell receptor beta chains were sequenced from one sample in a study of T cells after yellow fever vaccination. A single record per CDR3 protein comes from TCRdb applying MiXCR to the 5' RACE reads. This sample has 300,000 to 350,000 distinct CDR3 sequences; around 8.1% occur once, and the top ten carry under 20%. The sample was PBMCs, taken roughly 45 days after the first yellow fever vaccination. The receptors stem from a man younger than 35 who received the YFV17D yellow fever vaccine.

This clonotype was detected only a few times. This sequence joins TRBV7-2 and TRBJ1-6; possible D gene TRBD1, 5 bases. Germline V gene sequence: CDR1 SGHTA, CDR2 FQGNSA. CDR3 length: 13 residues. Trimming pared 5 bases from V and 10 bases from J, leaving 12 bases between. The CDR3 DNA follows: TGTGCCAGCAGCGCTGACGGGGACTCACCCCTCCACTTT. It encodes CASSADGDSPLHF.

The table lists this clonotype with a few counts. The chain is built from TRBV10-2 and TRBJ1-1; D perhaps matches TRBD1 (6 bases). Germline values: CDR1 WSHSY, CDR2 SAAADI. Trimming shortened V by 4 bases and J by 0 bases, and 9 bases separated the two germline ends. CDR3 size: 14 residues. The CDR3: CASSAGHVNTEAFF. The CDR3 nucleotides read TGCGCCAGCAGTGCGGGACATGTGAACACTGAAGCTTTCTTT.

This rearrangement joins TRBV10-3 to TRBJ2-3; TRBD2 might be the D (5 bases). V was cut by 0 bases and J by 4 bases, with 11 bases left in between. The CDR3 runs 15 residues. Germline V gene lookup returns CDR1 ENHRY and CDR2 SYGVKD. CDR3 in amino acids: CAISESTGVPDTQYF. For the CDR3, the DNA is TGTGCCATCAGTGAGTCGACCGGGGTCCCAGATACGCAGTATTTT.

The table lists this clonotype with a few counts. The chain joins TRBV11-1 to TRBJ2-1; D may match TRBD1 or TRBD2 (5 bases each). Deletions cut 4 bases from V and 7 bases from J, with 11 bases between. The CDR3 spans 13 residues. Germline V gene data show CDR1 as SGHAT and CDR2 as FQDESV (reference sequence). CDR3 sequence: CASSSGTANEQFF. The CDR3 coding sequence is TGTGCCAGCAGCTCCGGGACCGCTAATGAGCAGTTCTTC.